A selection of T cell receptor beta chains follows, all from one sample in a study of T cells in Graves' hyperthyroidism and ophthalmopathy. Using its own MiXCR run on the multiplex PCR reads, TCRdb lists one record per CDR3 protein. This sample yields about 580,000 distinct CDR3 sequences, of which roughly 14% are seen a single time; 5.5% to 7.5% belongs to the top ten. The sample was blood. All receptors come from a woman in her thirties with Graves' hyperthyroidism that later progressed to Graves' ophthalmopathy. The CDR3 runs from the conserved cysteine through the conserved F or W. The D gene is left open where the match is weak. Clone size is stated in some rows and not others, as once, few, many or a class when expanded.

TGTGCCAGCAGTCTGGGCGGGGGCGGGTACAATGAGCAGTTCTTC	CASSLGGGGYNEQFF	NA	TRBJ2-1	many	TRBV28
TGCGCCAGCAGAAGGGAGGGAAGTTCCTACGAGCAGTACTTC	CASRREGSSYEQYF	TRBD2	TRBJ2-7	NA	TRBV5-1
TGCAGTGCTGGTCCGGAGGCCCTCCACTTT	CSAGPEALHF	NA	TRBJ1-6	NA	TRBV20-1
TGTGCCAGCAGTTACCTCTCAGGAGAGACCCAGTACTTC	CASSYLSGETQYF	NA	TRBJ2-5	many	TRBV6-5
TGTGCCAGCAGCCCCGGTTGGACAGAGAACACCGGGGAGCTGTTTTTT	CASSPGWTENTGELFF	NA	TRBJ2-2	NA	TRBV7-9
TGCGCCAGCAGTGAGGAAAGTCTCCGGGGACTAGCGGGAGGAGCTTACAATGAGCAGTTCTTC	CASSEESLRGLAGGAYNEQFF	TRBD2	TRBJ2-1	many	TRBV10-2
TGCAGTGCAACCACCGGGACCGTAGAAGCTTTCTTT	CSATTGTVEAFF	NA	TRBJ1-1	many	TRBV20-1
TGTGCCACCAGCAGAGTCGGTGGGCAGGGAACCTACGAGCAGTACTTC	CATSRVGGQGTYEQYF	NA	TRBJ2-7	few	TRBV15
TGTGCCAGCAGCTTCGAGTCGGCGGAAAAACTGTTTTTT	CASSFESAEKLFF	NA	TRBJ1-4	many	TRBV11-1
TGTGCCAGCAGGTCAACAGGGGGCTCCGGGGAGCTGTTTTTT	CASRSTGGSGELFF	TRBD1	TRBJ2-2	few	TRBV5-6
TGTGCCAGCAGTTACTATGCAGCGGGAGGAGATGAGTACTTC	CASSYYAAGGDEYF	TRBD2	TRBJ2-7	many	TRBV6-2/TRBV6-3
TGTGCCAGCAGTTCACCCAAACAGGGGCGGAAGACCCAGTACTTC	CASSSPKQGRKTQYF	TRBD1	TRBJ2-5	many	TRBV12-3/TRBV12-4
TGTGCCAGCAGCGTCGGGGGGGACCTCTACAATGAGCAGTTCTTC	CASSVGGDLYNEQFF	TRBD2	TRBJ2-1	few	TRBV9
TGCGCCTCCAGTCGGCCCCGAGCCACCTCCTACAATGAGCACTTCTTC	CASSRPRATSYNEHFF	NA	TRBJ2-1	NA	TRBV5-1
TGTGCCAGCAGCTCCCCGTGGGGTCTCGGGGCCAACGTCCTGACTTTC	CASSSPWGLGANVLTF	NA	TRBJ2-6	NA	TRBV7-6
TGTGCCACCAGCGGTACCCCCCTGACTAGCGGGCCCTACAATGAGCAGTTCTTC	CATSGTPLTSGPYNEQFF	TRBD2	TRBJ2-1	many	TRBV15
TGTGCCATCTCGACTAGCGGGAGTGGGAGCTCCTACAATGAGCAGTTCTTC	CAISTSGSGSSYNEQFF	TRBD2	TRBJ2-1	few	TRBV19
TGCAGTGCCACCACGGGACTAGCGGGTGGCGGTACAGATACGCAGTATTTT	CSATTGLAGGGTDTQYF	TRBD2	TRBJ2-3	many	TRBV20-1
TGTGCCAGCTCACCACCGGGACAGAATGAAAAACTGTTTTTT	CASSPPGQNEKLFF	TRBD1	TRBJ1-4	many	TRBV18
TGTGCCAGCAGCCCGGACGGTTACGGAAACACCATATATTTT	CASSPDGYGNTIYF	NA	TRBJ1-3	many	TRBV6-1
TGTGCCAGCAGCGTAGGCCGGGATGAGCAGTTCTTC	CASSVGRDEQFF	NA	TRBJ2-1	NA	TRBV3-1
TGTGCCAGCAGCCACGACCCGGGGACCCAGTACTTC	CASSHDPGTQYF	NA	TRBJ2-5	once	TRBV2
TGTGCCAGCAGCCCTGGCGCTAGCGGGAGCACAGATACGCAGTATTTT	CASSPGASGSTDTQYF	TRBD2	TRBJ2-3	many	TRBV7-3
TGTGCCAGCAGCGTAGACATCGGAGAGGGTGCTTTCTTT	CASSVDIGEGAFF	NA	TRBJ1-1	many	TRBV9
TGCAGTGCAGGACGGGGAGCGGACGAGCAGTACTTC	CSAGRGADEQYF	NA	TRBJ2-7	many	TRBV20-1
TGTGCCAGCAGCCCCCGGGACTACTTCACAGATACGCAGTATTTT	CASSPRDYFTDTQYF	TRBD2	TRBJ2-3	many	TRBV11-2